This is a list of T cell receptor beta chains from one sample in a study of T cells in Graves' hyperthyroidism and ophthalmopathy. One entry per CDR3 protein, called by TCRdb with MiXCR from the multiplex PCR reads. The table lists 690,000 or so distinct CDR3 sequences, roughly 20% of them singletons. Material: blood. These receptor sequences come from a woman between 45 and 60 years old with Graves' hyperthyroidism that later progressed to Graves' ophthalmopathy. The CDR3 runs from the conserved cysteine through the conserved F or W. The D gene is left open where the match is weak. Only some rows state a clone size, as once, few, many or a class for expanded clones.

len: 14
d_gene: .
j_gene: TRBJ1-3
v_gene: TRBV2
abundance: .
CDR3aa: CASSERVSGNTIYF
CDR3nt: TGTGCCAGCAGTGAAAGGGTCTCTGGAAACACCATATATTTT

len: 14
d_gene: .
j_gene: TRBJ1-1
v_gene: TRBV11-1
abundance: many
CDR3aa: CASSLGAKGTEAFF
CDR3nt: TGTGCCAGCAGCTTAGGGGCTAAGGGTACTGAAGCTTTCTTT

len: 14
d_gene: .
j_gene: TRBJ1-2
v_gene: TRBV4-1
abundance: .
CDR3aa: CASSQRQPNYGYTF
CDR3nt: TGCGCCAGCAGCCAGAGACAGCCGAATTACGGCTACACCTTC

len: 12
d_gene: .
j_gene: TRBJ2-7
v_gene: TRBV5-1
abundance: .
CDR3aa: CASSFLQNEQYF
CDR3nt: TGCGCCAGCAGCTTCCTGCAAAACGAGCAGTACTTC

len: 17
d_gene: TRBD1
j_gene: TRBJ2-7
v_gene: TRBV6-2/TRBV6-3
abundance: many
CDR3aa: CASSYSIHRGVSYEQYF
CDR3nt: TGTGCCAGCAGTTACTCGATCCACAGGGGGGTGTCCTACGAGCAGTACTTC

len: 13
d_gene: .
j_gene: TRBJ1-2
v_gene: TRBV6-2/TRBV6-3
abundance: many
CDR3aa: CASSYTTNYGYTF
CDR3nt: TGTGCCAGCAGTTACACGACTAACTATGGCTACACCTTC

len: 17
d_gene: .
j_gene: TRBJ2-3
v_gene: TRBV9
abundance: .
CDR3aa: CASSDRPLTGSTDTQYF
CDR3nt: TGTGCCAGCAGCGACCGACCCCTCACGGGAAGCACAGATACGCAGTATTTT

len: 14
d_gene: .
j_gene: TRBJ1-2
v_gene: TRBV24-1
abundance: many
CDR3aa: CATSAGQGIGGYTF
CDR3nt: TGTGCCACCAGTGCCGGCCAGGGGATAGGTGGCTACACCTTC

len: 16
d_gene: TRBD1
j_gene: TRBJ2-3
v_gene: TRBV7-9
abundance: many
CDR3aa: CASSWGTGTSTDTQYF
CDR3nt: TGTGCCAGCAGCTGGGGGACAGGGACGTCCACAGATACGCAGTATTTT

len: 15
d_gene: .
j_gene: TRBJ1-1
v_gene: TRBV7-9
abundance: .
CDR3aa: CASSLGGSSGTEAFF
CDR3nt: TGTGCCAGCAGCTTAGGGGGGTCCAGTGGGACTGAAGCTTTCTTT